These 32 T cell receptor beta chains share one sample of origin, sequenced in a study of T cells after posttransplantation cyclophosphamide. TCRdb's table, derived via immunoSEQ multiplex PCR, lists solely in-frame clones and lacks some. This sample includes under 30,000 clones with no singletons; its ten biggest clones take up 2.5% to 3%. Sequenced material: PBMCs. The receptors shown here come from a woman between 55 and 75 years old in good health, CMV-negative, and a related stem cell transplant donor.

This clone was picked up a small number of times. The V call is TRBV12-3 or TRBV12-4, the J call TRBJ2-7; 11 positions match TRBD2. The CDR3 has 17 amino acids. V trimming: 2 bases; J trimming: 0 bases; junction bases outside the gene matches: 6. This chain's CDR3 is CASSLTSGGRSSYEQYF. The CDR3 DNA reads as TGTGCCAGCAGTTTAACTAGCGGGGGACGAAGCTCCTACGAGCAGTACTTC.

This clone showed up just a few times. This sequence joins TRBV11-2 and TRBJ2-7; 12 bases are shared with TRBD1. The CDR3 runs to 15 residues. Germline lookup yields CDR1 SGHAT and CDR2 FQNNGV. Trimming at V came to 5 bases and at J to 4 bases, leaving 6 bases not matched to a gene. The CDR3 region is CASSTPGQGAYEQYF. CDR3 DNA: TGTGCCAGCAGCACCCCGGGACAGGGGGCTTACGAGCAGTACTTC.

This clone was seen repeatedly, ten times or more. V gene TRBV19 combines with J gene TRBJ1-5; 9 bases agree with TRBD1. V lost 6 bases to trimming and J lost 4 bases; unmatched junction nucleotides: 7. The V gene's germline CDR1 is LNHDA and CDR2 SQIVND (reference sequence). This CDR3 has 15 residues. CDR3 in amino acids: CASSGTGYGNQPQHF. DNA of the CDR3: TGTGCCAGTAGCGGGACAGGGTATGGGAATCAGCCCCAGCATTTT.

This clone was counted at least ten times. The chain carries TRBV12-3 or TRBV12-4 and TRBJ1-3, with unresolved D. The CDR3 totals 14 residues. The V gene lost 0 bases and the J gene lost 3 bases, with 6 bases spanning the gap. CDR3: CASSLAGVGNTIYF. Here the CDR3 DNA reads TGTGCCAGCAGTTTAGCCGGGGTTGGAAACACCATATATTTT.

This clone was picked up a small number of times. Here the CDR3 DNA reads TGTGCCAGCAGTTCGGTGGACAGGGGAAAGACCCAGTACTTC. It translates to CASSSVDRGKTQYF. The chain has TRBV7-9 and TRBJ2-5; TRBD1 matches at 9 bases. The CDR3 is 14 residues long. Germline V gene lookup returns CDR1 SEHNR and CDR2 FQNEAQ (reference sequence). V shed 6 bases and J 6 bases; nucleotides not matched to a gene: 8.

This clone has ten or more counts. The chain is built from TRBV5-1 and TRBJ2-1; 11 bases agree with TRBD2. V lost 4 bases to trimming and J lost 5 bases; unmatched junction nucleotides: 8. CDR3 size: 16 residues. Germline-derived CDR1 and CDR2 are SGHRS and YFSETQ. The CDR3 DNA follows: TGCGCCAGCAGCGGACTAACTAGCGGGGGAAACAATGAGCAGTTCTTC. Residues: CASSGLTSGGNNEQFF.

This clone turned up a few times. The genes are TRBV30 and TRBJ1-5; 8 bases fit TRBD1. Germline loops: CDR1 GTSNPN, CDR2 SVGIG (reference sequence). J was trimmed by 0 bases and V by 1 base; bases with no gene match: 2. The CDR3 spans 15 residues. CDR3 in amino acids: CAWSGGQASNQPQHF. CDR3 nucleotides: TGTGCCTGGAGTGGGGGACAGGCTAGCAATCAGCCCCAGCATTTT.

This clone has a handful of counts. CDR3 amino acids: CASSLGARVTGELFF. DNA for the CDR3: TGTGCCAGCAGTTTAGGGGCCAGGGTCACCGGGGAGCTGTTTTTT. The chain employs TRBV28 and TRBJ2-2; the D gene is possibly TRBD1 (5 bases). With 2 bases removed from V and 4 bases from J, the gap between germline ends came to 11 bases. The CDR3 totals 15 residues. CDR1 MDHEN and CDR2 SYDVKM come from the germline V gene.

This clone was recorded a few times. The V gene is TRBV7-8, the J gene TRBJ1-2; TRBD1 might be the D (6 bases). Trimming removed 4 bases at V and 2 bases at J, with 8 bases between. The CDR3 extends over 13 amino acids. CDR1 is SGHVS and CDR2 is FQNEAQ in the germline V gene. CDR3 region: CASSWGQNYGYTF. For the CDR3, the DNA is TGTGCCAGCAGCTGGGGACAAAACTATGGCTACACCTTC.

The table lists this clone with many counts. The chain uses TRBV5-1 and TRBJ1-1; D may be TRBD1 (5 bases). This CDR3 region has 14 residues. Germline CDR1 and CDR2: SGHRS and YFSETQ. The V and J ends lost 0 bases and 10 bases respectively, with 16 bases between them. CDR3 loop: CASSLAGGEGGAFF. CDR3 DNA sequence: TGCGCCAGCAGCTTGGCCGGGGGGGAAGGCGGAGCTTTCTTT.

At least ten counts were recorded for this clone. This CDR3 is CASTRVDRGWRNTEAFF. The CDR3 region has the DNA TGTGCCAGCACCAGGGTAGACAGGGGATGGCGGAACACTGAAGCTTTCTTT. J is TRBJ1-1 and V is TRBV6-2 or TRBV6-3; 8 bases agree with TRBD1. The length of the CDR3 is 17 residues. The germline V gene has CDR1 MNHEY and CDR2 SVGEGT. V was clipped by 7 bases and J by 1 base; unmatched bases: 14.

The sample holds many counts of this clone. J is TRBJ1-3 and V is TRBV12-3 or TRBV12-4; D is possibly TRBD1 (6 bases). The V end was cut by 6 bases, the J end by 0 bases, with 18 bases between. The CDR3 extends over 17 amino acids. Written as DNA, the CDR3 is TGTGCCAGCAGCCCATTGGCGCAGGGGCCCTCTGGAAACACCATATATTTT. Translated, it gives CASSPLAQGPSGNTIYF.

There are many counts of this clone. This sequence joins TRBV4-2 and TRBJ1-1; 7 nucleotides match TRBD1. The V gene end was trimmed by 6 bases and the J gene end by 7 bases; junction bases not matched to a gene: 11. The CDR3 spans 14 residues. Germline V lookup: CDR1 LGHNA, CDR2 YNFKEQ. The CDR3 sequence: CASRPGQRKDEAFF. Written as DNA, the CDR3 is TGTGCCAGCAGACCGGGACAGCGCAAAGATGAAGCTTTCTTT.

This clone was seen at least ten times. The CDR3 spells CASNPGGALYGYTF. The CDR3 DNA reads as TGTGCCAGCAATCCGGGAGGGGCACTCTATGGCTACACCTTC. The V and J genes are TRBV6-2 or TRBV6-3 and TRBJ1-2, with D perhaps TRBD1 (5 bases). With 7 bases removed from V and 4 bases from J, the gap between germline ends came to 16 bases. The CDR3 has 14 amino acids. The germline gives CDR1 MNHEY, CDR2 SVGEGT.

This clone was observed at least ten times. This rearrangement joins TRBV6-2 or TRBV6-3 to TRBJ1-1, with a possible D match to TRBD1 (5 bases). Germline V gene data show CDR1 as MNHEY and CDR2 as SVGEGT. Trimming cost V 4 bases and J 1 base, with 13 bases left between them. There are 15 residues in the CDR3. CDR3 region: CASSFPTTGNTEAFF. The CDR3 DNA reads TGTGCCAGCAGTTTCCCTACTACAGGGAACACTGAAGCTTTCTTT.

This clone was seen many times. The CDR3 bases are TGTGCCAGCAACTCGGACAGCAGGGAGACCCAGTACTTC. Amino acids: CASNSDSRETQYF. This chain joins TRBV11-1 and TRBJ2-5; a possible D gene is TRBD1 (6 bases). The CDR3 is 13 residues long. V dropped 7 bases and J dropped 5 bases, with 14 bases sitting between them. Looked up from germline, CDR1 is SGHAT and CDR2 is FQDESV (reference sequence).

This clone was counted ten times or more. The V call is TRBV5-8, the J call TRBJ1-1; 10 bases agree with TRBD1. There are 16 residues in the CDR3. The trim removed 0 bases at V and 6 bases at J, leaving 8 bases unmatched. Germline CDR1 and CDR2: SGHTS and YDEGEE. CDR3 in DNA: TGTGCCAGCAGCTTGGGATGGGGGGGACAGGGGCCTGAAGCTTTCTTT. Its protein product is CASSLGWGGQGPEAFF.

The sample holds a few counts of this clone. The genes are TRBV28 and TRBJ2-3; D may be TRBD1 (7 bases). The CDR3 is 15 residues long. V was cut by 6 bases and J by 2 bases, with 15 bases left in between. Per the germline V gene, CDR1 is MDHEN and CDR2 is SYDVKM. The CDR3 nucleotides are TGTGCCAGCAGACCAGCAGGGGGACTCACAGATACGCAGTATTTT. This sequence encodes CASRPAGGLTDTQYF.

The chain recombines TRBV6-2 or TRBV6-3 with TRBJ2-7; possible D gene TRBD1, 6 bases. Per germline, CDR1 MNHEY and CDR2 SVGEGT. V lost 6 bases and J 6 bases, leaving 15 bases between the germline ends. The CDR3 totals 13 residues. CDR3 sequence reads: CASSKDRSFEQYF. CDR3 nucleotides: TGTGCCAGCAGCAAGGACAGATCGTTCGAGCAGTACTTC.

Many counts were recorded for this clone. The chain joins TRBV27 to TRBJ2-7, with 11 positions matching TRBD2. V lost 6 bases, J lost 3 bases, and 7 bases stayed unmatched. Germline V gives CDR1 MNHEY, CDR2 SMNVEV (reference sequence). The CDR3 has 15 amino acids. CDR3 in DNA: TGTGCCAGCAGGACCTCGGGACTAGCGGTCTACGAGCAGTACTTC. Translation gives CASRTSGLAVYEQYF.

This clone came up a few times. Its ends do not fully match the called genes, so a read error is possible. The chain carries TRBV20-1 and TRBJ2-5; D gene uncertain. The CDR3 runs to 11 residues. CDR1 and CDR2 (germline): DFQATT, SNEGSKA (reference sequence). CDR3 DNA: TGCAGTGCTAGAAATAAAGAGGCCCAGTACTTC. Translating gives CSARNKEAQYF.

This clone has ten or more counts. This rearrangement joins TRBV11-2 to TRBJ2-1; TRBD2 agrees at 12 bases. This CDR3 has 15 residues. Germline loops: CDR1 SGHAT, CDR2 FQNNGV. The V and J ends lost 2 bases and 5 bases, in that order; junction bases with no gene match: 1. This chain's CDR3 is CASSLRLAGDNEQFF. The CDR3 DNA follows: TGTGCCAGCAGCTTAAGACTAGCGGGGGACAATGAGCAGTTCTTC.

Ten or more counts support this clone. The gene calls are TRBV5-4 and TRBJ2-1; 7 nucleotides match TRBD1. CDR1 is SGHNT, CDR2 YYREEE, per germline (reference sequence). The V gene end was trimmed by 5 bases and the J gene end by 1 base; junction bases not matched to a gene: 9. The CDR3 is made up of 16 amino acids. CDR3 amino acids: CASRSRQGPSYNEQFF. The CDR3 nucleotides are TGTGCCAGCAGGTCCAGACAGGGACCGTCCTACAATGAGCAGTTCTTC.

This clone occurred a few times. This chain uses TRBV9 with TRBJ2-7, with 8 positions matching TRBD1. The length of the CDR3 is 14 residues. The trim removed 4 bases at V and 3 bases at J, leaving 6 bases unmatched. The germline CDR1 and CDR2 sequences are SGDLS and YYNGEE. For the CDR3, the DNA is TGTGCCAGCAGCTACCAGGGGGCTGGCTACGAGCAGTACTTC. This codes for CASSYQGAGYEQYF.

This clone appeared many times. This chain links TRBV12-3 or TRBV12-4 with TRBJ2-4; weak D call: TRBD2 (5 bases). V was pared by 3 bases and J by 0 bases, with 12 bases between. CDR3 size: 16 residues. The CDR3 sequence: CASSLGDGVAKNIQYF. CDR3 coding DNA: TGTGCCAGCAGTTTGGGTGACGGGGTAGCCAAAAACATTCAGTACTTC.

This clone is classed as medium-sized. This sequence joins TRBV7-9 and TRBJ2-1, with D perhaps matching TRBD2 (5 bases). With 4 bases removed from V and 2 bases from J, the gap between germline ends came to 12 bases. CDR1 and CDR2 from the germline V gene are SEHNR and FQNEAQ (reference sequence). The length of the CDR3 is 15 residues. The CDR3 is CASSSGDGAYNEQFF. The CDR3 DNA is TGTGCCAGCAGCTCAGGAGACGGGGCCTACAATGAGCAGTTCTTC.

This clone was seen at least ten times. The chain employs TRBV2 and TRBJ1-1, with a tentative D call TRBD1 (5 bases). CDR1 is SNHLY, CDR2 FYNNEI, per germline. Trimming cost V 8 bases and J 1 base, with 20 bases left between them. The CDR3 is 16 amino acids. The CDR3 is CASWGGIFGANTEAFF. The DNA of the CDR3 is TGTGCCAGCTGGGGGGGGATATTTGGGGCGAACACTGAAGCTTTCTTT.

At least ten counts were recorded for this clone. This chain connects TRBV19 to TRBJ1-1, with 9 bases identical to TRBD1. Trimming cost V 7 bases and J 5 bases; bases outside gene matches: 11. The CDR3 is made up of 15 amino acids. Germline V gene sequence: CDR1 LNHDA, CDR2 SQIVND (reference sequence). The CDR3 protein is CASKNRDRAGTEAFF. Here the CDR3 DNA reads TGTGCCAGTAAGAACCGGGACAGGGCGGGAACTGAAGCTTTCTTT.

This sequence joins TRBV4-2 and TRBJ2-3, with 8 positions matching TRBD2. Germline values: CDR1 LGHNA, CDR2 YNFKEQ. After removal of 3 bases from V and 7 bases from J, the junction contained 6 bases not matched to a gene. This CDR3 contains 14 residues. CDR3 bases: TGTGCCAGCAGCCAGGCGGGGGGCGAAAATACGCAGTATTTT. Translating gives CASSQAGGENTQYF.

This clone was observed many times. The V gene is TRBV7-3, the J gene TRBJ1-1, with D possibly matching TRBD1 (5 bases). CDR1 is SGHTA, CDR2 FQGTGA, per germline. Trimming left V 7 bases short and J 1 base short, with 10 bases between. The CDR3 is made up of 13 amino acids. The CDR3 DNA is TGTGCCAGCAAGATACAGGAGAACACTGAAGCTTTCTTT. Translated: CASKIQENTEAFF.

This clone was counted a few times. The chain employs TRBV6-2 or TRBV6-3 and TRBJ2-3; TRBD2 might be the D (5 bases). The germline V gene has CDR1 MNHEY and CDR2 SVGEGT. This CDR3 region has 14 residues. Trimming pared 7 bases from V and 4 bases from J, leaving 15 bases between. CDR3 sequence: CASTTGSGSDTQYF. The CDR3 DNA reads TGTGCCAGCACCACGGGGTCGGGGTCAGATACGCAGTATTTT.

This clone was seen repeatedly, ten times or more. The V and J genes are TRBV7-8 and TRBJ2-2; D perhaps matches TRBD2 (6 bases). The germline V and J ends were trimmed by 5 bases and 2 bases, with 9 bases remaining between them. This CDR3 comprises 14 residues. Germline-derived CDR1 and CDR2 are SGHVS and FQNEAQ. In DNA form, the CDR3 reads TGTGCCAGCAGCGGAGGGCCTAACACCGGGGAGCTGTTTTTT. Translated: CASSGGPNTGELFF.